One and the same sample provided the 4 T cell receptor beta chains below, sequenced in a study of blood T cell repertoires in COVID-19. The method was immunoSEQ multiplex PCR; TCRdb's version includes in-frame clones alone and lacks a portion of them. This repertoire shows nearly 350,000 clones, approximately 84% found once; its top ten account for roughly 1%. Material for sequencing was PBMCs or T cells enriched from blood (not recorded which). Source of these receptors: a woman in her 30s who had recovered from COVID-19.

The chain has TRBV28 and TRBJ2-7; TRBD1 matches at 7 bases. The CDR3 has 16 amino acids. Germline V gives CDR1 MDHEN, CDR2 SYDVKM. V was pared by 6 bases and J by 0 bases, with 11 bases of the junction left unmatched. The CDR3 reads CASRSDGTDTSYEQYF. The CDR3 DNA reads TGTGCCAGCAGGTCCGACGGGACAGATACCTCCTACGAGCAGTACTTC.

The genes are TRBV28 and TRBJ1-2, with D perhaps matching TRBD1 (5 bases). Trimming took 7 bases from V and 2 from J, leaving 11 bases between them. Germline V CDR1 and CDR2: MDHEN, SYDVKM. This CDR3 region has 13 residues. In DNA form, the CDR3 reads TGTGCCAGCATCCAGGGAACCAACTATGGCTACACCTTC. Its translation: CASIQGTNYGYTF.

This chain joins TRBV14 and TRBJ2-1, with TRBD2 matching over 10 bases. The CDR3 runs 15 residues. Germline V CDR1 and CDR2: SGHDN, FVKESK. The J segment lost 4 bases and the V segment lost 5 bases, leaving 5 bases of the junction unmatched. The CDR3 DNA is TGTGCCAGCAGCGGGGGACTAGCGTCGTACAATGAGCAGTTCTTC. Translation gives CASSGGLASYNEQFF.

This clone came up once. Written as DNA, the CDR3 is TGTGCCAGCAGCTTGTTGCAGGTGGCTATGAACACTGAAGCTTTCTTT. It yields the protein CASSLLQVAMNTEAFF. The rearrangement uses TRBV5-5 and TRBJ1-1; D unresolved. Germline CDR1 SGHKS, CDR2 YYEKEE (reference sequence). The V and J ends lost 1 base and 0 bases respectively, with 13 bases between them. The CDR3 contains 16 residues.